The TCR beta chain under discussion was sequenced for a study of blood T cell repertoires in COVID-19. Study-wide background: Material from acute and convalescent COVID-19 was sourced from the United States, Italy and Spain. T cells, B-cell-depleted T cells, or PBMCs supplied cDNA or gDNA.

The CDR3 totals 15 residues. V dropped 0 bases and J dropped 2 bases, with 11 bases sitting between them. Germline loops: CDR1 SGHDT, CDR2 YYEEEE. How the authors handled the data: Reference gene primer amplification gave nucleated cell count estimates. Assay used: immunoSEQ multiplex PCR; TCRdb lists only in-frame clones, some missing. V, J and clone size derive from that table, while D and trimming were established from the DNA sequence. The sample carries some 30,000 clones, about nine tenths recorded once. The gene calls are TRBV5-6 and TRBJ2-5, with a possible D match to TRBD1 (5 bases). Sequenced input: peripheral blood. The TCR sequence derives from a man in his forties or fifties with active or convalescent COVID-19. The DNA for the CDR3 is TGTGCCAGCAGCTTGGGTTGGGGCAGACAAGAGACCCAGTACTTC. Its translation: CASSLGWGRQETQYF.